This T cell receptor (beta chain) appears in the sequencing data of a study of CD8 T cell repertoires and HIV-1 epitope variants. Looking at the study overall: The baseline condition was 1M T cells left uncultured.

Assay: immunoSEQ multiplex PCR; the TCRdb copy retains only in-frame clones and omits some. Of tens of thousands of clones listed, almost 75% were seen once; the top ten hold 20% to 30%. This clonotype was sampled from a male donor with HIV. Sample: uncultured baseline CD8+ T cells from peripheral blood mononuclear cells (PBMCs).

This CDR3 is CASTGTVTGELFF. CDR3 nucleotide sequence: TGTGCCAGCACCGGGACAGTAACCGGGGAGCTGTTTTTT. The chain links TRBV5-4 to TRBJ2-2; 7 bases line up with TRBD1. Germline V lookup: CDR1 SGHNT, CDR2 YYREEE (reference sequence). This CDR3 has 13 amino acids. After removal of 6 bases from V and 5 bases from J, the junction contained 4 bases not matched to a gene.